This TCR beta chain was obtained from a study of shared clonotypes between healthy human individuals (dated by TCRdb to about 2020). Concerning the study at large: The cohort comprised a couple of women and three men aged 18 to 49 years. For each donor, CD4 naive and CD4 memory were each run on three plates, CD8 naive on two plates, and CD8 memory on one plate. To estimate repertoire size and how much clonotype sharing occurs between individuals, the study deeply sequenced the blood TCR repertoires of a handful of healthy adults. To increase sequencing depth and limit assay-specific biases, different laboratories used diverse techniques to prepare libraries and sequence TCR repertoires. Between about 0.94 and 8.9 billion PBMCs per donor were obtained by leukapheresis. The investigation overall reported the following: Pairwise subsampling indicated that sequencing depth was expected to affect the degree of clonotype sharing among donors. Because the study included a small number of donors, the genetic and exposure-history diversity represented was limited. Rarefaction of sorted-subset datasets indicated incomplete sequencing despite the large sequencing depth. Sampling was restricted to blood, and TCR repertoires in tissues likely differ from the TCR repertoires found in blood. Approximately 5% of naive CD4, around 3.6% of naive CD8, approximately 2.2% of memory CD4, and around 0.4% of memory CD8 clonotypes were shared across several donors. Higher generation probabilities were observed for clonotypes shared by all four sorted-subset donors than for non-shared clonotypes. Estimated clonotype richness was generally larger for naive than for memory subsets.

CD8 naive samples were obtained by positive selection for CCR7 among CD45RO-negative cells, yielding a CD45RA+CCR7+ population from which TemRA cells were excluded. Healthy HIV-negative adults with no recently reported acute infections or vaccinations were included as donors. All donors were Caucasian adults living in Nashville, Tennessee, USA. After blood collection by leukapheresis, PBMCs were isolated using Ficoll-Histopaque density gradient centrifugation and then cryopreserved in the vapor phase of liquid nitrogen. Analytical flow cytometry was used to check the purity and quantity of every magnetically sorted T cell population. Genomic DNA was isolated from every sorted fraction and measured by UV absorbance on a Nanodrop 2000c. As regards this clone: Its antigen is currently not known. The record has no base qualities; no much larger clone is one base away.

The CDR3 contains 15 residues, cysteine and phenylalanine counted. Only the CDR3 region is kept as DNA, spanning 45 bases read in frame from base 1. V lost 7 bases and J lost 7 bases, and the count of bases not matched to a germline gene is 13. From a lookup of the germline V gene (reference sequence), CDR1 and CDR2 are MNHNY and SVGAGI. Using the deep immunoSEQ assay, multiplex PCR amplified TCR CDR3 regions from genomic DNA. Extracted genomic DNA from each cell subset was distributed evenly across all wells of several immunoSEQ 96-well plates, and each plate was treated as a replicate. For sorted subsets, roughly 200 ng of genomic DNA, equivalent to 25,000 to 35,000 T cell genomes, went into each replicate PCR. Purified libraries were measured with a Qubit 3.0 fluorometer, size-checked on a Bioanalyzer 2100, and measured again with the KAPA Library Quantification kit. A separate single-read 150-cycle Illumina NextSeq 550 flow cell was used to sequence each immunoSEQ 96-well plate. From the authors' description of their analysis: Because the immunoSEQ output included only junctional sequences and no quality scores, the filtering could not be the same as the filtering used for full-length reads. To assign V/J genes and CDR3, sequences were annotated against IMGT germline references using PyIR, a Python wrapper for IgBLAST v1.9. Reads were removed for weak V/J assignments (E-value above 1e-6), missing CDR3, stop codons, out-of-frame junctions, or ambiguous translated residues. V3J clonotypes were defined by identical inferred V gene, J gene, and CDR3 amino acid sequence. The percentage overlap between two repertoires was calculated by dividing the number of shared unique clonotypes by the size of the smaller repertoire. Repertoire richness was assessed with RTK rarefaction, the Chao1 estimator, and Recon v2.1 estimates of unobserved clonotypes. Generation probabilities for all TCRbeta clonotypes obtained by the gDNA method from a handful of donors were computed using OLGA. Not all clones reach the TCRdb copy of this immuneACCESS table, which keeps in-frame sequences only. Checked studies attribute under half of the gap to unresolved V genes and leave the rest unexplained. V and J calls and clone size are as listed in that table; D and trimming were resolved from the DNA. This sample is represented by 2 million to 2.5 million clones; roughly 95% of them were singletons. The ten largest clonotypes hold 0.9% to 1.3% of the sample.

Material for sequencing was naive CD8+ T cells sorted from blood. This sample's cell subset or site label indicates: CD45RA+CCR7+. The rearrangement joined TRBV6-6 to TRBJ1-2, and 9 bases in between align with TRBD1. The sequence came from a young man in good health. The CDR3 has the sequence CASTPGQGIGVGYTF. The sequence in DNA is TGTGCCAGCACCCCTGGACAGGGGATCGGGGTTGGCTACACCTTC.